This T cell receptor beta chain was captured by sequencing in a study of T cell responses to AZD1222 COVID-19 vaccine. Trimming removed 3 bases at V and 2 bases at J, with 13 bases between. Germline values: CDR1 WSHSY, CDR2 SAAADI. There are 15 residues in the CDR3. Clones were read by immunoSEQ multiplex PCR, and TCRdb kept only the in-frame ones, dropping some. The profile shows some 22,000 clones, approximately 86% of them singletons. Study observations and caveats: At baseline, seropositivity was found in only a handful of AZD1222 recipients. The peak T cell response came first, and repertoires were sampled only after it.

This clone was seen just once. Its antigen is not identified. The sample in question was peripheral blood, obtained on day 0 of AZD1222 vaccination. The sequence was collected from an adult in good health. This chain connects TRBV10-2 to TRBJ1-2; D is undetermined. Written as DNA, the CDR3 is TGCGCCAGCAGTGACCCCTACACGGGGAACTATGGCTACACCTTC. This codes for CASSDPYTGNYGYTF.